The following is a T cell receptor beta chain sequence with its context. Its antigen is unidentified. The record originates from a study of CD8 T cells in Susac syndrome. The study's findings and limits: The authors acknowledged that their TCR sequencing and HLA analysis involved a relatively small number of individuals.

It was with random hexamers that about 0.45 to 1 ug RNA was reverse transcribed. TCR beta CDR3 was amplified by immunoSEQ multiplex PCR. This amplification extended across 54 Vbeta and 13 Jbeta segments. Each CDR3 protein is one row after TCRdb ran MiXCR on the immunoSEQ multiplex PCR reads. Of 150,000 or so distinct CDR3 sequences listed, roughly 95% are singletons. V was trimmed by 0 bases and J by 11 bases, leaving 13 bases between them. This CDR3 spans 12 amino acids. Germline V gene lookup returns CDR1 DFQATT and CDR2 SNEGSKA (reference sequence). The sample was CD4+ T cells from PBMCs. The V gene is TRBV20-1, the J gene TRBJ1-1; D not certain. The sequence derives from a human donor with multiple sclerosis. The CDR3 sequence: CSARERSVSAFF. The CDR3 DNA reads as TGCAGTGCTAGAGAGAGGTCAGTTTCGGCTTTCTTT.